The T cell receptor beta chain described here comes from a study of blood T cell repertoires in COVID-19 (dated by TCRdb to about 2020). Broadly, across the study: Samples covering the acute and convalescent phases of COVID-19 were provided by collaborators in the United States, Italy and Spain. Subjects who had been exposed to COVID-19, were actively infected with it, or had recovered from it provided the deeply sampled blood TCRbeta repertoires that made up the dataset. Nearly every sample came with metadata listing a de-identified subject ID, COVID-19 status, age in years and sex. A freely available public database, intended as a resource for researchers studying the immune response to SARS-CoV-2, is where the repertoires were released. HLA class I and class II types, where available, came from metadata supplied by the sample provider rather than from assay-based typing. The samples were drawn from two sources: the first 160 participants of the ongoing ImmuneRACE study, and 1,000 to 1,500 subjects contributed by 6 global collaborators. The material from the prospective study consisted of cDNA or gDNA derived from T cells, B-cell-depleted T cells, or PBMCs. What the work shows at the level of the full study, not this receptor alone: Clinical and demographic metadata were provided uncurated, with the amount varying by source and participant.

Collaborating institutions collected whole blood in K2EDTA tubes following their own protocols. Collaborator samples were shipped for TCRbeta analysis as frozen whole blood, isolated PBMCs, or DNA extracted from either sample type. Notes on this clone: No cognate antigen has been identified for it. No base qualities exist here, and no much larger clone lies one base off it. Other nucleotide sequences from this sample produce the same CDR3.

TCRbeta CDR3 regions were amplified from genomic DNA by means of the immunoSEQ Assay, a bias-controlled multiplex PCR. Per the source publication's procedure: Within the assay, amplification of reference gene primers was used to estimate how many nucleated cells each sample contained. To quantify the absolute abundance of each unique TCRbeta CDR3 rearrangement, sequence reads were collapsed and filtered. For each sample, productive Simpson clonality was calculated by taking the square root of Simpson's diversity index across productive rearrangements. As stored in TCRdb, this immuneACCESS dataset retains in-frame rearrangements with V and J assigned. A fraction of the clones does not appear; measured against another copy, unresolved V genes explain less than half of the discrepancy, and the remainder lacks a known reason. That table is the source of V, J and clone size, and D and trimming were worked out from the DNA. Here the sample has roughly 81,000 clones; roughly nine tenths occur a single time. The ten largest clones represent under 2.5% of the sample.

CDR1 and CDR2 (SEHNR, FQNEAQ) derive from the germline V gene (reference sequence). Germline trimming: 1 base from V, 3 bases from J; junction bases outside gene matches: 3. Including the terminal cysteine and phenylalanine, the CDR3 comprises 15 residues. The retained sequence is limited to the CDR3, 45 bases, with the frame set at the first base. Rearrangement joined TRBV7-9 to TRBJ2-3; TRBD1 agrees with 8 junctional bases. The sequenced sample consisted of peripheral blood. The receptor was derived from a woman between 50 and 59 years old in a cohort sampled during active COVID-19. The CDR3 protein is CASSLVTGGTDTQYF. The nucleotide sequence is given as TGTGCCAGCAGCTTAGTAACAGGGGGTACAGATACGCAGTATTTT.